Sequencing of this T cell receptor beta chain was carried out in a study of T cells in Graves' hyperthyroidism and ophthalmopathy. This clonotype has more than one count but fewer than ten. Its antigen is unidentified. The junction and the germline gene differ at one end; a read error may be behind it. Across 18 months, stable Graves' hyperthyroidism was marked by no progression to ophthalmopathy. The study excluded patients with uncontrolled infection, other autoimmune disease, pregnancy or lactation. Amplification of TCR beta CDR3 regions was performed using RNA transcripts as template. First-round RT-PCR with HTBI primers amplified the TCR CDR3 region. TCRdb re-derived calls from the multiplex PCR reads in MiXCR, one entry per CDR3 protein. The sample has fewer than 400,000 distinct CDR3 sequences, 16% seen once. Study-level points and caveats: Ophthalmopathy was predicted by the model a median of approximately 6 months ahead of onset. Within blood appeared most thyroid clonotypes that had expanded above 0.001.

Germline V gene lookup returns CDR1 MNHNS and CDR2 SASEGT. CDR3 length: 11 residues. This clonotype was sampled from a young man with Graves' hyperthyroidism. Sample: blood. J is TRBJ2-6 and V is TRBV6-1, with 8 nucleotides matching TRBD2. CDR3 DNA sequence: TGTGCCAGCCGTACGGGGGGGGCCTCTGACTTC. It yields the protein CASRTGGASDF.